These T cell receptor beta chains were read from a single sample in a study of shared clonotypes between healthy human individuals. The table came from immunoSEQ multiplex PCR; TCRdb's copy has only in-frame clones and leaves some out. Of 550,000 to 600,000 clones in the sample, around 80% were seen once. Sequenced material: PBMCs. The receptor set was obtained from a woman aged 40 to 50 in good health. Some clones in this sample may be carry-over from other donors' samples. The CDR3 runs from the conserved cysteine through the conserved F or W. A D gene is named only where the DNA matches it firmly. Expanded clones get a size class; other rows say once, few or many, or leave the size out.

abundance	v_gene	j_gene	len	d_gene	CDR3nt	CDR3aa
-	TRBV11-3	TRBJ2-3	13	-	TGTGCCAGCAGCGCCTCGGGGGCAGATACGCAGTATTTT	CASSASGADTQYF
-	TRBV15	TRBJ2-2	13	-	TGTGCCACCAGCACCCGGGCAGTCGGGGAGCTGTTTTTT	CATSTRAVGELFF
-	TRBV30	TRBJ2-5	15	TRBD2	TGTGCCTGGAGCGGACTAGCGGGAGGGCAGGAGACCCAGTACTTC	CAWSGLAGGQETQYF
-	TRBV4-1	TRBJ2-7	16	-	TGCGCCAGCAGCCAGGCTTCAGGCAGGATGAACTACGAGCAGTACTTC	CASSQASGRMNYEQYF
-	TRBV2	TRBJ2-7	15	-	TGTGCCAGCAGTGTTGACTTCTCGGGCAACTACGAGCAGTACTTC	CASSVDFSGNYEQYF
-	TRBV20-1	TRBJ2-4	10	-	TGCAGTGCACAGAAAAACATTCAGTACTTC	CSAQKNIQYF
once	TRBV5-1	TRBJ2-3	11	TRBD1	TGCGCCAGCAGCCGGGACAGATCGCAGTATTTT	CASSRDRSQYF
many	TRBV7-9	TRBJ2-3	14	-	TGTGCCATCCACGACGGAGGGGGCAAGGATACGCAGTATTTT	CAIHDGGGKDTQYF
few	TRBV28	TRBJ2-7	11	-	TGTGCCAGCCTTCTTCGCCACGAGCAGTACTTC	CASLLRHEQYF
few	TRBV19	TRBJ2-5	15	TRBD2	TGTGCCAGTAGTGAGGGACTAGGGTACCAAGAGACCCAGTACTTC	CASSEGLGYQETQYF
-	TRBV6-6	TRBJ2-7	13	-	TGTGCCAGCAGAGGGCCTAGCTCCGACGAGCAGTACTTC	CASRGPSSDEQYF
many	TRBV30	TRBJ1-1	11	-	TGTGCCTGGAGTGTAGTGGGGGTAGCTTTCTTT	CAWSVVGVAFF
-	TRBV6-5	TRBJ2-1	14	-	TGTGCCAGCAGTTACTCCAGCGGCTTAAATGAGCAGTTCTTC	CASSYSSGLNEQFF
once	TRBV7-7	TRBJ2-7	13	TRBD2	TGTGCTAGCAGCTTAGCTAGCGGGGACGAGCAGTACTTC	CASSLASGDEQYF
-	TRBV29-1	TRBJ1-1	10	-	TGCAGCGTTGAATGGGGGCGCGCTTTCTTT	CSVEWGRAFF
-	TRBV27	TRBJ2-1	15	TRBD2	TGTGCCAGCAGGTTAGCGGGAGGGTTATTGAATGAGCAGTTCTTC	CASRLAGGLLNEQFF
-	TRBV5-6	TRBJ2-3	15	-	TGTGCCAGCAGCGTCGACTTCCGTCGCACAGATACGCAGTATTTT	CASSVDFRRTDTQYF
-	TRBV29-1	TRBJ1-1	13	TRBD1	TGCAGCGTCCGGCCCAGGGGGGACACTGAAGCTTTCTTT	CSVRPRGDTEAFF
-	TRBV9	TRBJ2-3	16	TRBD2	TGTGCCAGCAGCCCCCGGACTAGCGGGAAGGCAGATACGCAGTATTTT	CASSPRTSGKADTQYF
once	TRBV9	TRBJ2-3	12	-	TGTGCCAGCAGCCCACCCACAGATACGCAGTATTTT	CASSPPTDTQYF
once	TRBV4-1	TRBJ2-7	17	TRBD2	TGCGCCAGCAGCCAAGTTCTAGCGGGAGGCCTACCCTACGAGCAGTACTTC	CASSQVLAGGLPYEQYF
-	TRBV5-1	TRBJ2-4	13	-	TGCGCCAGCAGTCTCGACAACAAAAACATTCAGTACTTC	CASSLDNKNIQYF
few	TRBV6-5	TRBJ2-5	15	TRBD2	TGTGCCAGCAGTTACTTGCTAGCGGGAGGCGAGACCCAGTACTTC	CASSYLLAGGETQYF
-	TRBV28	TRBJ2-2	13	-	TGTGCCAGCAGGACGGGAGAGACCGGGGAGCTGTTTTTT	CASRTGETGELFF
-	TRBV30	TRBJ1-1	15	-	TGTGCCTGGAGCAACAACTGGGCAGGGGTTACTGAAGCTTTCTTT	CAWSNNWAGVTEAFF
-	TRBV14	TRBJ2-7	15	TRBD1	TGTGCCAGCAGCCATCTCTTCACAGGGGCCTACGAGCAGTACTTC	CASSHLFTGAYEQYF
once	TRBV28	TRBJ2-7	14	TRBD1	TGTGCCAGCAGTTCCCCGGGACAGGGCTACGAGCAGTACTTC	CASSSPGQGYEQYF
once	TRBV2	TRBJ2-7	14	-	TGTGCCAGCAGTGAAGTCAGGATTAGTTACGAGCAGTACTTC	CASSEVRISYEQYF
-	TRBV14	TRBJ1-1	12	-	TGTGCCAGCAGCCAAGGGGTTGCTGAAGCTTTCTTT	CASSQGVAEAFF